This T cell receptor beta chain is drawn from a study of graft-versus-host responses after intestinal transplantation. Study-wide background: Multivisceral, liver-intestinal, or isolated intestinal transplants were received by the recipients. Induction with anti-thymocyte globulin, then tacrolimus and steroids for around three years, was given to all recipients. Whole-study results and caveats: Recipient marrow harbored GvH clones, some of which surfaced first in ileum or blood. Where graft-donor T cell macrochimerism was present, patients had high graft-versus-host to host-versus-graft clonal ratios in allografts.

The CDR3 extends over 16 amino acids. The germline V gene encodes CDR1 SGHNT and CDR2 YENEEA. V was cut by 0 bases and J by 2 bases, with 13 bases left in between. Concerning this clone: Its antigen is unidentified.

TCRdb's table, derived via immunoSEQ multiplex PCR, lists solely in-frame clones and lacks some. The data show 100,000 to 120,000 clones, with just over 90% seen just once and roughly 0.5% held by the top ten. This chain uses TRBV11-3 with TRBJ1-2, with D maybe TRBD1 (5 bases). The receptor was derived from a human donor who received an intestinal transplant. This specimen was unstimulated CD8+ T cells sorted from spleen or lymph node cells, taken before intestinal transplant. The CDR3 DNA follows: TGTGCCAGCAGCTTAGATTGGGGCAGCCAGAACTATGGCTACACCTTC. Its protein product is CASSLDWGSQNYGYTF.